This T cell receptor (beta chain) was observed in a study of cytomegalovirus exposure and HLA in healthy donors. Notes on the study in general: Subsequent analysis found a tendency for first-cohort TCR clusters to co-occur within the 90 to 150 validation repertoires. Rare TCR sequences dominated, though some public TCRs recurred in many donors.

Repertoires were generated with immunoSEQ multiplex PCR, while TCRdb's copy carries only in-frame clones and drops some. The sample contains some 43,000 clones, about 94% of which appear only once. Details on this clone: Its target is not known.

V was trimmed by 6 bases and J by 3 bases, leaving 14 bases between them. In germline, CDR1 is SGHAT, CDR2 FQNNGV. The CDR3 runs to 14 residues. The clonotype originates from a man aged 18 to 30 in good health and CMV-seronegative. The chain couples TRBV11-2 to TRBJ1-1, with a possible D match to TRBD1 (5 bases). The specimen was PBMCs. CDR3 in DNA: TGTGCCAGCAGGCCCCTAGGCAGGGACACTGAAGCTTTCTTT. This codes for CASRPLGRDTEAFF.